A selection of T cell receptor beta chains follows, all from one sample in a study of a mutant IDH1 vaccine in newly diagnosed glioma. Antigens for these TCRs are unknown. Repertoires were generated with immunoSEQ multiplex PCR, while TCRdb's copy carries only in-frame clones and drops some. The table shows roughly 60,000 clones, with about 88% occurring only once. Sequencing was performed on PBMCs, taken from a glioma patient whose treatment included an IDH1 peptide vaccine. All receptors derive from a man under 40 with glioma. Both conserved end residues are part of each CDR3. Each record gives: CDR3 DNA, CDR3 protein, J gene, D gene, clone size, V gene. D genes are given only for firm matches. Some rows have no size entry. The others give once, few or many, or a class for an expanded clone.

TGTGCCAGTAGCCCACAGGGGGCCTACGAGCAGTACTTC | CASSPQGAYEQYF | TRBJ2-7 | TRBD1 | . | TRBV19
TGTGCCAGCCGATTCGAGGGGCAGATCTACGAGCAGTACTTC | CASRFEGQIYEQYF | TRBJ2-7 | . | . | TRBV2
TGTGCCAGCAGTTTGTACTCTACCACCGGGGAGCTGTTTTTT | CASSLYSTTGELFF | TRBJ2-2 | . | . | TRBV6-5
TGTGCCAGCAGCTTTGGGGGACTACGCCCCTACGAGCAGTACTTC | CASSFGGLRPYEQYF | TRBJ2-7 | TRBD2 | . | TRBV11-2
TGTGCCAGTAGTCTTCCGGACAAGAAGGAGACCCAGTACTTC | CASSLPDKKETQYF | TRBJ2-5 | . | . | TRBV19
TGTGCCAGCAGCTTGGCAGACTACGAGCAGTACTTC | CASSLADYEQYF | TRBJ2-7 | . | few | TRBV7-9
TGCGCCAGCAGCTTGGTAGGGGGCCCCTACGAGCAGTACTTC | CASSLVGGPYEQYF | TRBJ2-7 | TRBD1 | . | TRBV5-1
TGTGCCAGCAGCCAAACCGACAGGGGGTTTTCGGAAGCTTTCTTT | CASSQTDRGFSEAFF | TRBJ1-1 | TRBD1 | . | TRBV4-2
TGCGCCAGCAGCCATCGACAGGGGGGGTTGAACACTGAAGCTTTCTTT | CASSHRQGGLNTEAFF | TRBJ1-1 | TRBD1 | once | TRBV4-1
TGTGCCAGCAGCTCCTTCCGGACTAGCGACGAGCAGTACTTC | CASSSFRTSDEQYF | TRBJ2-7 | TRBD2 | few | TRBV5-6
TGTGCCAGCCTGCGACTAGCGGGGGTCGGCGAGCAGTACTTC | CASLRLAGVGEQYF | TRBJ2-7 | TRBD2 | . | TRBV2
TGTGCCAGTAGTATTCAGGGGGCGCCAGATACGCAGTATTTT | CASSIQGAPDTQYF | TRBJ2-3 | TRBD1 | . | TRBV19
TGTGCCAGCAGTGAATTAGGACTCACCCGAGATACGCAGTATTTT | CASSELGLTRDTQYF | TRBJ2-3 | . | . | TRBV25-1
TGTGCCAGCAGTTATGGGAGCACTGAAGCTTTCTTT | CASSYGSTEAFF | TRBJ1-1 | . | . | TRBV6-5
TGTGCCAGTAGTATGAGGAGAACCGAAGCTTTCTTT | CASSMRRTEAFF | TRBJ1-1 | . | . | TRBV19
TGTGCCAGCAGCTTGAGGCCTAAGGGGGCTTACGAGCAGTACTTC | CASSLRPKGAYEQYF | TRBJ2-7 | TRBD1 | . | TRBV5-6
TGTGCCAGCAGCTTCCCTAGGGCGGGGGGCTCCGACAATGAGCAGTTCTTC | CASSFPRAGGSDNEQFF | TRBJ2-1 | TRBD2 | . | TRBV11-2
TGTGCCAGCTCACCACCGTCAGGGACCAGGGGGACTGAAGCTTTCTTT | CASSPPSGTRGTEAFF | TRBJ1-1 | TRBD1 | . | TRBV18
TGTGCCAGCAGTGGGACCGATTTTACAACTAATGAAAAACTGTTTTTT | CASSGTDFTTNEKLFF | TRBJ1-4 | . | . | TRBV25-1
TGTGCCAGCGCCAGGGAGTTCTCTGGAAACACCATATATTTT | CASAREFSGNTIYF | TRBJ1-3 | . | . | TRBV2
TGTGCCAGCAGCGAAGCCGGGGGATGGGGCACAGATACGCAGTATTTT | CASSEAGGWGTDTQYF | TRBJ2-3 | . | few | TRBV27